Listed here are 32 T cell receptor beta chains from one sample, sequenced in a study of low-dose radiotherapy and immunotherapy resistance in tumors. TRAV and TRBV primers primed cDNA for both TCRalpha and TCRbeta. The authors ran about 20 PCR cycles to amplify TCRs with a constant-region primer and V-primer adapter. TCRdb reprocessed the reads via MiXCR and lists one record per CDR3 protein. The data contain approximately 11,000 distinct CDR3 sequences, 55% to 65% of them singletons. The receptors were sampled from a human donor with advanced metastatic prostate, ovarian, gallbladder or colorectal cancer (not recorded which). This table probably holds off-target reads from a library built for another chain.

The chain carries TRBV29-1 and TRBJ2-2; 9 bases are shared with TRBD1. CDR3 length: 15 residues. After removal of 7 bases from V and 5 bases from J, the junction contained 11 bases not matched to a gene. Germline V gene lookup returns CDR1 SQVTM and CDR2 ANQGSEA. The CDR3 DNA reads TGCAGCGCTAGTACAGGGGGCGTAGGAACCGGGGAGCTGTTTTTT. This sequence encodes CSASTGGVGTGELFF.

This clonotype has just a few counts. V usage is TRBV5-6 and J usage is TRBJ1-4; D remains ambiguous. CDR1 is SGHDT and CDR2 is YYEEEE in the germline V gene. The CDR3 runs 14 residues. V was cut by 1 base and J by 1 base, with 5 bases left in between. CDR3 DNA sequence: TGTGCCAGCAGCTTGTGGGAAACTAATGAAAAACTGTTTTTT. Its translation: CASSLWETNEKLFF.

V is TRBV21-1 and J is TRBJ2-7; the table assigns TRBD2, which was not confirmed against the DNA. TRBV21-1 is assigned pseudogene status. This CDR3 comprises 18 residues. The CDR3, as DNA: TGTGCCAGCAGCGACCGGACTAGCGGGAGGGCCATTTCCTACGAGCAGTACTTC. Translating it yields CASSDRTSGRAISYEQYF.

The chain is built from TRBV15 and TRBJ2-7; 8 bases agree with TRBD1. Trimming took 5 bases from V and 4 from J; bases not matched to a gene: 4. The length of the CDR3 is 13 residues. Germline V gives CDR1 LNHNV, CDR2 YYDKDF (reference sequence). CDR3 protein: CATSRDRSYEQYF. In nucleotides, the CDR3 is TGTGCCACCAGCCGGGACAGGTCATACGAGCAGTACTTC.

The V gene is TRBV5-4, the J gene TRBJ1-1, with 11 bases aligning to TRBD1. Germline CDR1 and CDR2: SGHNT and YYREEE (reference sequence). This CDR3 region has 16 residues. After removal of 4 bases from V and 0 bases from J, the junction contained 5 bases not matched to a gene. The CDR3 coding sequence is TGTGCCAGCAGCCGGGGACAGGGGGGAATGAACACTGAAGCTTTCTTT. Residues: CASSRGQGGMNTEAFF.

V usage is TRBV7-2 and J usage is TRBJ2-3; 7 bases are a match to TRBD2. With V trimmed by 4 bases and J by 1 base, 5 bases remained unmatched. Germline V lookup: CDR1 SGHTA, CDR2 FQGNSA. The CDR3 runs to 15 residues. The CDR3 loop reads CASSSSGTGTDTQYF. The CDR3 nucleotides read TGTGCCAGCAGCTCTAGCGGTACTGGCACAGATACGCAGTATTTT.

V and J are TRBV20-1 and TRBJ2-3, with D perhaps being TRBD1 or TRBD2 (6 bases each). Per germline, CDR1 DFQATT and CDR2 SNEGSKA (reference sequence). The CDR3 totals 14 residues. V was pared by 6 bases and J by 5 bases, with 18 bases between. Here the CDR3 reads CSAGAREPVDTQYF. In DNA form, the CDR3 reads TGCAGTGCGGGGGCTCGGGAGCCGGTAGATACGCAGTATTTT.

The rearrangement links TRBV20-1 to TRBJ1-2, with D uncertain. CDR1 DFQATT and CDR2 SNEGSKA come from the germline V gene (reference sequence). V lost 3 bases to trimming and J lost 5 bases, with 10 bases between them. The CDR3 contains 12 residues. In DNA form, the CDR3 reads TGCAGTGCTAGTACGGAGTCATATGGCTACACCTTC. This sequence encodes CSASTESYGYTF.

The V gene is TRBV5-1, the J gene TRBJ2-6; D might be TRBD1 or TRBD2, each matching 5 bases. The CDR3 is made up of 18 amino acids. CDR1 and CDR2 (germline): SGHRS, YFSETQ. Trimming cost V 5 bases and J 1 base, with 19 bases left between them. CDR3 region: CASSSLRDGGSGANVLTF. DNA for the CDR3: TGCGCCAGCAGTTCGCTGAGGGACGGAGGATCTGGGGCCAACGTCCTGACTTTC.

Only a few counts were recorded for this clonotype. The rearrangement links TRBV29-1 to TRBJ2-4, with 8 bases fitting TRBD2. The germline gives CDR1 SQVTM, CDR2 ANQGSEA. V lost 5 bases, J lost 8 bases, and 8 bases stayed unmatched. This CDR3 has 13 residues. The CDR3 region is CSVRGGRGDIQYF. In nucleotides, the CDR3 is TGCAGCGTTCGGGGGGGGCGGGGGGACATTCAGTACTTC. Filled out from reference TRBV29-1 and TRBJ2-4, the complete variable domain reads SAVISQKPSRDICQRGTSLTIQCQVDSQVTMMFWYRQQPGQSLTLIATANQGSEATYESGFVIDKFPISRPNLTFSTLTVSNMSPEDSSIYLCSVRGGRGDIQYFGAGTRLSVL.

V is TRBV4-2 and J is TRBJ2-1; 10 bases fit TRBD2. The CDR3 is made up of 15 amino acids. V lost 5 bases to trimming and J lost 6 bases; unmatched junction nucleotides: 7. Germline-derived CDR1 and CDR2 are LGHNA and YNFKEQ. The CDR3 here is CASSVIAGGRNEQFF. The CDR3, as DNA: TGTGCCAGCAGCGTAATAGCGGGGGGTCGCAATGAGCAGTTCTTC.

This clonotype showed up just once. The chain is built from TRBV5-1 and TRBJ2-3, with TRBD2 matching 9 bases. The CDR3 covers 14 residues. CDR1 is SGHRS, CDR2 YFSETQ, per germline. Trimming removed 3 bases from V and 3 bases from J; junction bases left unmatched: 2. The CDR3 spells CASSSGLATDTQYF. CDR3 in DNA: TGCGCCAGCAGCTCGGGACTAGCAACAGATACGCAGTATTTT.

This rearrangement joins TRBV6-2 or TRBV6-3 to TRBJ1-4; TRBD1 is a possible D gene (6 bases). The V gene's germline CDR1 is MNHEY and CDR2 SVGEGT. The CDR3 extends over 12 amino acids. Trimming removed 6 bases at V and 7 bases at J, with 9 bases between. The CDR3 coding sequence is TGTGCCAGCAGACAGGGTTTTGAAAAACTGTTTTTT. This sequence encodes CASRQGFEKLFF.

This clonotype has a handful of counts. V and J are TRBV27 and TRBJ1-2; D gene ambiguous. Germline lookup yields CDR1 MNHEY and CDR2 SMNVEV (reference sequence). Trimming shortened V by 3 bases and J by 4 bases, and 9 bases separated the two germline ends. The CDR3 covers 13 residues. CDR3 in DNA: TGTGCCAGCAGTTTTCAAAGGTTCTATGGCTACACCTTC. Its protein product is CASSFQRFYGYTF.

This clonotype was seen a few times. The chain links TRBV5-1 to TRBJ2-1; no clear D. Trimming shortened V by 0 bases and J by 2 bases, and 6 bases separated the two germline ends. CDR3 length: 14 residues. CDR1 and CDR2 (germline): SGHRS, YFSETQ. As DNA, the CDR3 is TGCGCCAGCAGCTTGGGGAGCGCCTACAATGAGCAGTTCTTC. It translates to CASSLGSAYNEQFF.

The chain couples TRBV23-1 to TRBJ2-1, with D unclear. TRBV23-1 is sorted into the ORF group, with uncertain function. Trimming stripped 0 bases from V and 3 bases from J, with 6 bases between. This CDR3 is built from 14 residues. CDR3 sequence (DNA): TGCGCCAGCAGTCAATCTCCGGTCTACAATGAGCAGTTCTTC. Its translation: CASSQSPVYNEQFF.

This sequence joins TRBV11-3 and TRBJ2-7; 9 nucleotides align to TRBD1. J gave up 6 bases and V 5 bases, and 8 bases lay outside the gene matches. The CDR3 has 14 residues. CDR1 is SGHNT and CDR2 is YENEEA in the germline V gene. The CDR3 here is CASSQWDRETEQYF. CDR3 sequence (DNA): TGTGCCAGCAGCCAGTGGGACAGGGAAACCGAGCAGTACTTC.

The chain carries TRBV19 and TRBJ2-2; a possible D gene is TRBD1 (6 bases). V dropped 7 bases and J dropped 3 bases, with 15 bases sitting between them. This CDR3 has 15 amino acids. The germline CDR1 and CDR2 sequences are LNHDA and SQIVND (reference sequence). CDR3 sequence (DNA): TGTGCCAGTATCCCGGGGACATTTTACACCGGGGAGCTGTTTTTT. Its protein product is CASIPGTFYTGELFF.

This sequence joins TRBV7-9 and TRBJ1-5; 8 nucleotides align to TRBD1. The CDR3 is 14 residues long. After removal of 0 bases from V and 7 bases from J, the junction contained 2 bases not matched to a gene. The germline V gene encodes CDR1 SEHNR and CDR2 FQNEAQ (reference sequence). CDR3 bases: TGTGCCAGCAGCTTAGCGAGGGACAGGCAGCCCCAGCATTTT. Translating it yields CASSLARDRQPQHF.

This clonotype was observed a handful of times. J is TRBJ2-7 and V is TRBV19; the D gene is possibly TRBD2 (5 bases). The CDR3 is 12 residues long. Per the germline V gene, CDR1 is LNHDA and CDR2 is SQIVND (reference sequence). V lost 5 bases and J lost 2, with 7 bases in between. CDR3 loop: CASSRGPYEQYF. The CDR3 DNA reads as TGTGCCAGTAGTCGGGGTCCCTACGAGCAGTACTTC. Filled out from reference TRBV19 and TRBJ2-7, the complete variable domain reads DGGITQSPKYLFRKEGQNVTLSCEQNLNHDAMYWYRQDPGQGLRLIYYSQIVNDFQKGDIAEGYSVSREKKESFPLTVTSAQKNPTAFYLCASSRGPYEQYFGPGTRLTVT.

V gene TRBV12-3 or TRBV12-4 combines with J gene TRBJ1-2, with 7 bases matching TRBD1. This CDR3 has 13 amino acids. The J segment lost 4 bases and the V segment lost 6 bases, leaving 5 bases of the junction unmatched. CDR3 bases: TGTGCCAGCAGATACGGGACAGCCTATGGCTACACCTTC. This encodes CASRYGTAYGYTF.

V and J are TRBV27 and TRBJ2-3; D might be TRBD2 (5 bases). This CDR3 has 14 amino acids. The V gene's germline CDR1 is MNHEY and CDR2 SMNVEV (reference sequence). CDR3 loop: CSTSDPLGPDTQYF. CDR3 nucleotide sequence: TGTTCCACCAGTGACCCACTAGGGCCAGATACGCAGTATTTT.

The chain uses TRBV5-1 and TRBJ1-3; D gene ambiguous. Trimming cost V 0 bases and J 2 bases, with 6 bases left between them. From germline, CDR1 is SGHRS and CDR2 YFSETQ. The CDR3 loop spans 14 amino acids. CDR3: CASSLDAAGNTIYF. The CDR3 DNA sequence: TGCGCCAGCAGCTTGGATGCAGCTGGAAACACCATATATTTT.

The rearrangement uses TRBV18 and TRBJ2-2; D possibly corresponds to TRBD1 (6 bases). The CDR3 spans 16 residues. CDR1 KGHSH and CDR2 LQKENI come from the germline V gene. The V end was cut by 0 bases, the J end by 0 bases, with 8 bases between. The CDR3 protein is CASSPPRTANTGELFF. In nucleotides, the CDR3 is TGTGCCAGCTCACCACCTCGGACAGCGAACACCGGGGAGCTGTTTTTT.

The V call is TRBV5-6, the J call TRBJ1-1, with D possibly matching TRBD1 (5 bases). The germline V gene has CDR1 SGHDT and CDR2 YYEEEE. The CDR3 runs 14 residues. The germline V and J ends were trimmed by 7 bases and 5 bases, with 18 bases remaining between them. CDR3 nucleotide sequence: TGTGCCAGCGGCCCATGGGGCCCTGAGACTGAAGCTTTCTTT. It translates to CASGPWGPETEAFF.

CDR3 loop: CSVASATNEKLFF. The CDR3 region has the DNA TGCAGCGTTGCGTCTGCAACTAATGAAAAACTGTTTTTT. The chain combines TRBV29-1 with TRBJ1-4; no reliable D call. CDR1 is SQVTM, CDR2 ANQGSEA, per germline. The length of the CDR3 is 13 residues. Trimming pared 4 bases from V and 0 bases from J, leaving 6 bases between.

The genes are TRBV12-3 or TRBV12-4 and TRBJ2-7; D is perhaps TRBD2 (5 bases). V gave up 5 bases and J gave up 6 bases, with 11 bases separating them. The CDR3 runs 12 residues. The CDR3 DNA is TGTGCCAGCAGTCAAACAGAGGGCGAGCAGTACTTC. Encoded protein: CASSQTEGEQYF.

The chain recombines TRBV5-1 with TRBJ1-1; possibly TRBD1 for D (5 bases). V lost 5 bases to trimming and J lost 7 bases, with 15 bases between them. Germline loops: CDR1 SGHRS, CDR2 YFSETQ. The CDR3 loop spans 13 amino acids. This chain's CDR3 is CASSKDPRGEAFF. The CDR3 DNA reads TGCGCCAGCAGTAAGGACCCGAGGGGTGAAGCTTTCTTT.

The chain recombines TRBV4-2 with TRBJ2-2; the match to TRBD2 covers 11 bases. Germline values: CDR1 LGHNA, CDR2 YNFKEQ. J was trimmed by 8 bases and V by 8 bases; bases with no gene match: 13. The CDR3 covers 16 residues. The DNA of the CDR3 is TGTGCCAGCTGCCGCTTAGCGGGGGGGCGCCCGGGGGAGCTGTTTTTT. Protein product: CASCRLAGGRPGELFF.

For the CDR3, the DNA is TGTGCCAGCAGCCCCGGACAGGGCGGGTACAATGAGCAGTTCTTC. This translates into CASSPGQGGYNEQFF. The chain combines TRBV7-2 with TRBJ2-1; 8 bases map to TRBD1. This CDR3 comprises 15 residues. Germline lookup yields CDR1 SGHTA and CDR2 FQGNSA. Germline trimming cut 5 bases from V and 4 bases from J; bases unmatched to any gene: 7.

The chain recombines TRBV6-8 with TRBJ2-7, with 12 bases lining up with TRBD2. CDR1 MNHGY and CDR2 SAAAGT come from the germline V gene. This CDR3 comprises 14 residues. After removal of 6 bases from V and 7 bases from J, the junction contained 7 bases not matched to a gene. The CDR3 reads CASSLEGLAGEQYF. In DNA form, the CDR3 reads TGTGCCAGCAGCCTGGAAGGACTAGCGGGGGAGCAGTACTTC.

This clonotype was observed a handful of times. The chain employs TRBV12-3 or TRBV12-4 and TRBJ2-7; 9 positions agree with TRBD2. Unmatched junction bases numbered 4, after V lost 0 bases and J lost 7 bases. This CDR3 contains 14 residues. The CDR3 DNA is TGTGCCAGCAGTTTAGCCGGACTAGCGTATGAGCAGTACTTC. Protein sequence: CASSLAGLAYEQYF.